This TCR beta chain is from a study of blood T cell repertoires in COVID-19. This CDR3 spans 14 amino acids. Trimming cost V 6 bases and J 1 base, with 12 bases left between them. Germline CDR1 MNHEY, CDR2 SVGAGI. Repertoires were generated with immunoSEQ multiplex PCR, while TCRdb's copy carries only in-frame clones and drops some. The table records around 130,000 clones, roughly 81% of them present only once. The rearrangement links TRBV6-5 to TRBJ1-2, with D tentatively TRBD1 (5 bases). The specimen was PBMCs or T cells enriched from blood (not recorded which). This clonotype was obtained from a woman aged 50 to 60 with acute COVID-19. CDR3 bases: TGTGCCAGCAGCTCGGGACTAAGTAACTATGGCTACACCTTC. Translated: CASSSGLSNYGYTF.